This is a list of T cell receptor beta chains from one sample in a study of T cell clusters in autoimmune cytopenias. After re-calling the multiplex PCR reads, TCRdb lists one entry per CDR3 protein, DNA absent. The listing contains over 7,000 distinct CDR3 sequences. Material: peripheral blood. The source is a human donor with an autoimmune cytopenia or autoimmune hepatitis (not recorded which). Both conserved end residues are part of each CDR3. The order of the fields is V gene, J gene, clone size, CDR3 protein. Clone sizes are given selectively: once, few, many, or a class where the clone is expanded.

>TRBV18|TRBJ1-1|medium-sized
CASSPGQGGTEAFF
>TRBV15|TRBJ2-1|medium-sized
CATSRDPRTNEQFF
>TRBV7-9|TRBJ2-5|medium-sized
CASSFGSETQYF
>TRBV18|TRBJ1-4|medium-sized
CASSPGQEKGEKLFF
>TRBV18|TRBJ2-3|-
CASSSHKETQYF
>TRBV30|TRBJ2-7|-
CAWSAPPTGSPKEQYF
>TRBV5-1|TRBJ1-2|-
CASSFRDLGYGYTF
>TRBV12-3/TRBV12-4|TRBJ2-5|medium-sized
CASSSHRGQGEETQYF
>TRBV7-9|TRBJ1-2|-
CASSLERGGDGYTF
>TRBV29-1|TRBJ2-7|medium-sized
CSVEPSGRPNEQYF
>TRBV7-9|TRBJ2-7|-
CASSLAGTGGNEQYF
>TRBV30|TRBJ2-1|medium-sized
CAWIREPERNNEQFF
>TRBV12-3/TRBV12-4|TRBJ2-4|medium-sized
CASRQGTPKNIQYF
>TRBV15|TRBJ2-5|medium-sized
CATSRDGRIEETQYF
>TRBV5-6|TRBJ1-6|-
CASSSRGAGGNSPLHF
>TRBV5-4|TRBJ2-7|medium-sized
CASSSNPGYEQYF
>TRBV6-1|TRBJ2-6|medium-sized
CASRASGANVLTF
>TRBV28|TRBJ1-1|-
CASSQQAPRTEAFF
>TRBV27|TRBJ2-6|medium-sized
CASTASGANVLTF
>TRBV15|TRBJ2-3|medium-sized
CATSGQGGSTDTQYF
>TRBV18|TRBJ1-4|-
CASSPLWGTGNEKLFF
>TRBV7-9|TRBJ1-1|-
CASSPNGAEAFF
>TRBV19|TRBJ2-1|medium-sized
CASSIGSGAPYNEQFF
>TRBV19|TRBJ2-3|medium-sized
CASSDTRSTDTQYF
>TRBV12-3/TRBV12-4|TRBJ2-1|-
CASSVGLRGDNEQFF
>TRBV27|TRBJ1-1|-
CASSHRNTEAFF
>TRBV6-2/TRBV6-3|TRBJ2-5|-
CASSYLLAGETQYF
>TRBV29-1|TRBJ2-1|medium-sized
CSVGIAGSYNEQFF
>TRBV20-1|TRBJ2-1|-
CSAPKVGGRVNKQFF
>TRBV20-1|TRBJ1-2|-
CSASGGAQDYGYTF
>TRBV5-1|TRBJ2-5|-
CASSSGQGVRETQYF
>TRBV5-1|TRBJ1-2|-
CASSIGQLDGYTF